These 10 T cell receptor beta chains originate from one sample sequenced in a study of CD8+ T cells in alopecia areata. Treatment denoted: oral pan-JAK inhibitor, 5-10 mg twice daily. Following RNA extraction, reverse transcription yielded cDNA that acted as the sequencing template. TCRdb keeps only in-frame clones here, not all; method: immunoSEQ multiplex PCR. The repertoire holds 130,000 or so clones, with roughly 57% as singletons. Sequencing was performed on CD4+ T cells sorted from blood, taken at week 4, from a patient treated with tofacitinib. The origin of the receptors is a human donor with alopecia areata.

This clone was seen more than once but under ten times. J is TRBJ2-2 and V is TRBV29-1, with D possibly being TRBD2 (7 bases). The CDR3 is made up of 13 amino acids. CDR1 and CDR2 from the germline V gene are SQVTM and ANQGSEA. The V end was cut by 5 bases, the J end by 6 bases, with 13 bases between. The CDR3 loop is CSVRQGRAGELFF. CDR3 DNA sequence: TGCAGCGTTCGCCAGGGGAGGGCCGGGGAGCTGTTTTTT.

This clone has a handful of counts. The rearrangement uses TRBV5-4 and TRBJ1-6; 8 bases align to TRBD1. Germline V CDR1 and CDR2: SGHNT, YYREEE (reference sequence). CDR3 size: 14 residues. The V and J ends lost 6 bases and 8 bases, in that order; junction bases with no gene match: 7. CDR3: CASTGQGGDSPLHF. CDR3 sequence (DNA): TGTGCCAGCACCGGACAGGGCGGGGATTCACCCCTCCACTTT.

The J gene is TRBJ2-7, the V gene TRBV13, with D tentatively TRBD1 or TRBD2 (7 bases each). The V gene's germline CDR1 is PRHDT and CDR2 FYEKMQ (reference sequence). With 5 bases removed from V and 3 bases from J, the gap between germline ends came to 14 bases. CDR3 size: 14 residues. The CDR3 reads CASSPPGGGYEQYF. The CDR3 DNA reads TGTGCCAGCAGCCCCCCAGGGGGGGGCTACGAGCAGTACTTC.

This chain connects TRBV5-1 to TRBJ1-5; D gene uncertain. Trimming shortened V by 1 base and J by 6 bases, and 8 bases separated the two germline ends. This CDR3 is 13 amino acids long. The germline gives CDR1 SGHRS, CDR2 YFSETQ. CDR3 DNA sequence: TGCGCCAGCAGCTTGTACCCTGGTCAGCCCCAGCATTTT. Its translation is CASSLYPGQPQHF.

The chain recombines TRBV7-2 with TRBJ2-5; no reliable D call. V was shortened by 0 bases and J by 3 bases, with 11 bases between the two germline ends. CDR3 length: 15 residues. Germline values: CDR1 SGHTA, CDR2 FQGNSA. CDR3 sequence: CASSLASEQEETQYF. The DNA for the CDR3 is TGTGCCAGCAGCTTAGCGTCAGAGCAAGAAGAGACCCAGTACTTC. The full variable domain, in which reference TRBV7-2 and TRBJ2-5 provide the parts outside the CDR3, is GAGVSQSPSNKVTEKGKDVELRCDPISGHTALYWYRQSLGQGLEFLIYFQGNSAPDKSGLPSDRFSAERTGGSVSTLTIQRTQQEDSAVYLCASSLASEQEETQYFGPGTRLLVL.

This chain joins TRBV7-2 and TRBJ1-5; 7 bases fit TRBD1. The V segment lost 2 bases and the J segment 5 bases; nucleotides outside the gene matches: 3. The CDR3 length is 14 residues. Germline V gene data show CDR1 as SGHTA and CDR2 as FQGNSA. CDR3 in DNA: TGTGCCAGCAGCTTATGGGGGACAGATCAGCCCCAGCATTTT. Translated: CASSLWGTDQPQHF. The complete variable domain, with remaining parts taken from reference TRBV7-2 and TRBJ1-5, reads GAGVSQSPSNKVTEKGKDVELRCDPISGHTALYWYRQSLGQGLEFLIYFQGNSAPDKSGLPSDRFSAERTGGSVSTLTIQRTQQEDSAVYLCASSLWGTDQPQHFGDGTRLSIL.

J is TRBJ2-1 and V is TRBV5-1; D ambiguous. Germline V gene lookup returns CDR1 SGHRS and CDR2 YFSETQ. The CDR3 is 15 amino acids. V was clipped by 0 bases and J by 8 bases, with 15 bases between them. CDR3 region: CASSLEARQFDEQFF. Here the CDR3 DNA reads TGCGCCAGCAGCTTGGAGGCTAGGCAGTTCGATGAGCAGTTCTTC.

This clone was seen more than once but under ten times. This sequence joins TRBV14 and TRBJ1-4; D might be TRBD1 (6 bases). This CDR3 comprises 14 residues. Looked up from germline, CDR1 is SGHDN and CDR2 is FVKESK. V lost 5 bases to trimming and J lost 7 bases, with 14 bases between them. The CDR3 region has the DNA TGTGCCAGCAGCAGGACAGTTTCCAGTGAAAAACTGTTTTTT. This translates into CASSRTVSSEKLFF.

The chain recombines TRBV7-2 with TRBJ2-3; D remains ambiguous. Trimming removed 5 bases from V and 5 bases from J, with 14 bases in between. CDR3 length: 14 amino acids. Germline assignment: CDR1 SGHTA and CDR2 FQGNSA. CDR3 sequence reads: CASSPPNVEDTQYF. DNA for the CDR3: TGTGCCAGCAGCCCTCCAAACGTGGAAGATACGCAGTATTTT.

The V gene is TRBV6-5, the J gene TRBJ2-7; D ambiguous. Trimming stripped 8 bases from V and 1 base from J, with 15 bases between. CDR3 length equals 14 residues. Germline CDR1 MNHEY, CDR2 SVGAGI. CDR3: CASQKGRASYEQYF. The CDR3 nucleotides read TGTGCCAGCCAGAAAGGACGGGCTTCCTACGAGCAGTACTTC.